The clone carrying this TCR beta chain was counted ten times or more. This sample was taken from a study of CD8+CD57+ T cells in acquired aplastic anemia. Across the study: Sorted CD4+ and CD8+ cells gave a mean 3.2 ug DNA, range about 0.19 to 27.4 ug.

V shed 4 bases and J 0 bases; nucleotides not matched to a gene: 8. This CDR3 is built from 17 residues. CDR3 and TCR beta VDJ profiling relied on a genomic DNA template. MiXCR, applied by TCRdb to the reads, yields one record per CDR3 protein. This table has 90,000 to 120,000 distinct CDR3 sequences, approximately 49% appearing once. Sequencing was done on a sample of sorted CD4+, CD8+, or CD8+CD57+ T cells (not recorded which) from PBMCs. The chain carries TRBV12-3 or TRBV12-4 and TRBJ2-1; 8 bases are shared with TRBD1. The receptor was isolated from a human donor in good health, serving as a control. DNA of the CDR3: TGTGCCAGCAGTTGGACAGGGTTGGAAAGCTCCTACAATGAGCAGTTCTTC. This encodes CASSWTGLESSYNEQFF.